This TCR beta chain was sequenced in a study of circulating and synovial CD4+ cells in juvenile arthritis. This CDR3 is 18 amino acids long. Germline loops: CDR1 SGHAT, CDR2 FQDESV (reference sequence). The V and J ends lost 0 bases and 1 base respectively, with 15 bases between them. The assay was immunoSEQ multiplex PCR, and TCRdb's table has in-frame clones only and misses some. Here the sample spans about 34,000 clones, roughly 96% being singletons. Sequenced: CD4+ T cells from blood. This receptor was taken from a human donor with juvenile idiopathic arthritis. The chain joins TRBV11-1 to TRBJ2-2; weak D call: TRBD2 (6 bases). CDR3 loop: CASSLAEARGWNTGELFF. The CDR3 region has the DNA TGTGCCAGCAGCTTAGCGGAGGCGCGGGGATGGAACACCGGGGAGCTGTTTTTT.